This T cell receptor beta chain was sequenced in a study of technical replicates of blood from a handful of donors (dated by TCRdb to 2017 to 2019). Library creation used the immunoSEQ multiplex PCR assay. The immuneACCESS repertoire file appears here via TCRdb, limited to in-frame rearrangements. These files lack a portion of the clones; in checked studies, under half of the deficit traces to unresolved V genes, and the cause of the others is not known. Within this sample are 60,000 to 90,000 clones, with approximately 93% of them counted one time only. Of the sample, 0.41% falls within the top ten clones. With respect to this clone: This receptor's antigen is unknown. No base quality values were provided; no much bigger clone lies one nucleotide off.

The CDR1 and CDR2 encoded by the germline V gene are MNHNS and SASEGT. Measured from the cysteine to the phenylalanine, the CDR3 is 14 residues long. The read is trimmed to its CDR3 DNA, 42 bases read in frame from base 1. The junction shows trimming of 2 bases on V and 4 bases on J, plus 11 bases between the germline ends. The chain uses TRBV6-1 and TRBJ2-5, with no reliable assignment of the D segment. The origin of this receptor is a human donor in good health. Sample: T cells isolated from PBMCs. This receptor has the CDR3 CASSEISRLETQYF. Here is the DNA: TGTGCCAGCAGTGAAATTTCCCGGTTAGAGACCCAGTACTTC.